These 13 T cell receptor beta chains were sequenced from one sample in a study of PD-1 blockade in classical Hodgkin lymphoma. Each patient experienced a relapse that followed autologous stem cell transplantation, and brentuximab vedotin exposure varied. Assay used: immunoSEQ multiplex PCR; TCRdb lists only in-frame clones, some missing. Among around 15,000 clones listed, over 70% were seen once. The specimen comprised peripheral blood mononuclear cells (PBMCs), sampled before the second cycle of nivolumab. Receptors originate from a human donor with classical Hodgkin lymphoma.

The rearrangement uses TRBV6-1 and TRBJ2-7; the match to TRBD1 covers 7 bases. CDR1 and CDR2 (germline): MNHNS, SASEGT. After removal of 6 bases from V and 3 bases from J, the junction contained 11 bases not matched to a gene. This CDR3 region has 15 residues. The CDR3 coding sequence is TGTGCCAGCAGCGTACCATCAGGGGGAGACTACGAGCAGTACTTC. It codes for CASSVPSGGDYEQYF.

The chain recombines TRBV9 with TRBJ2-5, with 8 nucleotides matching TRBD1. Unmatched junction bases numbered 9, after V lost 0 bases and J lost 5 bases. CDR3 length: 16 amino acids. The germline V gene encodes CDR1 SGDLS and CDR2 YYNGEE. For the CDR3, the DNA is TGTGCCAGCAGCGTAGCTACAGGGAACAGGGGGGAGACCCAGTACTTC. Amino acid sequence: CASSVATGNRGETQYF.

The V call is TRBV19, the J call TRBJ1-2; perhaps TRBD1 as D (5 bases). CDR1 is LNHDA and CDR2 is SQIVND in the germline V gene (reference sequence). The CDR3 has 12 amino acids. The germline V and J ends were trimmed by 10 bases and 4 bases, with 13 bases remaining between them. CDR3 DNA: TGTGCCACTGGGGGGGAGACCTATGGCTACACCTTC. This codes for CATGGETYGYTF.

The chain couples TRBV6-5 to TRBJ1-2, with D perhaps matching TRBD1 (5 bases). V was clipped by 8 bases and J by 3 bases, with 16 bases between them. Per the germline V gene, CDR1 is MNHEY and CDR2 is SVGAGI. The CDR3 extends over 14 amino acids. CDR3 protein: CASSPRGIHYGYTF. In DNA, the CDR3 is TGTGCCAGCTCGCCTAGGGGAATCCACTATGGCTACACCTTC.

The chain uses TRBV7-3 and TRBJ2-1; D is uncertain. The CDR3 loop spans 14 amino acids. Germline V lookup: CDR1 SGHTA, CDR2 FQGTGA. V was cut by 4 bases and J by 13 bases, with 20 bases left in between. CDR3 nucleotide sequence: TGTGCCAGCAGCTCCCGCCTCCGGAGCGCCGGCCAGTTCTTC. It translates to CASSSRLRSAGQFF.

The CDR3 sequence: CATAGPNSPLHF. The CDR3 DNA follows: TGTGCCACCGCCGGACCGAATTCACCCCTCCACTTT. The chain combines TRBV18 with TRBJ1-6; D is unresolved. Germline-derived CDR1 and CDR2 are KGHSH and LQKENI. Trimming removed 10 bases from V and 7 bases from J, with 11 bases in between. The length of the CDR3 is 12 residues. Full variable domain (remainder filled in from reference TRBV18 and TRBJ1-6): NAGVMQNPRHLVRRRGQEARLRCSPMKGHSHVYWYRQLPEEGLKFMVYLQKENIIDESGMPKERFSAEFPKEGPSILRIQQVVRGDSAAYFCATAGPNSPLHFGNGTRLTVT.

The chain has TRBV10-1 and TRBJ2-2; no firm D call. Looked up from germline, CDR1 is WNHNN and CDR2 is SYGVQD (reference sequence). The CDR3 consists of 13 residues. The germline V and J ends were trimmed by 2 bases and 6 bases, with 7 bases remaining between them. The CDR3 sequence: CASSELQSGELFF. The CDR3 bases are TGCGCCAGCAGTGAGCTACAGTCCGGGGAGCTGTTTTTT.

The CDR3 spells CASSQSRQGDEQYF. CDR3 nucleotide sequence: TGTGCCAGCAGCCAATCGAGGCAGGGAGACGAGCAGTACTTC. The gene calls are TRBV16 and TRBJ2-7, with D possibly called TRBD1 or TRBD2 (5 bases each). Germline V gene data show CDR1 as KGHSY and CDR2 as FQNENV. The CDR3 runs 14 residues. V dropped 0 bases and J dropped 5 bases, with 11 bases sitting between them.

This chain links TRBV19 with TRBJ1-3; D is unresolved. Germline values: CDR1 LNHDA, CDR2 SQIVND (reference sequence). CDR3 length: 14 residues. V was cut by 4 bases and J by 4 bases, with 11 bases left in between. The DNA of the CDR3 is TGTGCCAGTAGTAACCGGGGTGGAGGAAACACCATATATTTT. Translating gives CASSNRGGGNTIYF. Full variable domain (rest looked up from reference TRBV19 and TRBJ1-3): DGGITQSPKYLFRKEGQNVTLSCEQNLNHDAMYWYRQDPGQGLRLIYYSQIVNDFQKGDIAEGYSVSREKKESFPLTVTSAQKNPTAFYLCASSNRGGGNTIYFGEGSWLTVV.

This rearrangement joins TRBV5-1 to TRBJ2-5, with 12 nucleotides matching TRBD2. V trimming: 3 bases; J trimming: 5 bases; junction bases outside the gene matches: 5. Germline V lookup: CDR1 SGHRS, CDR2 YFSETQ. This CDR3 comprises 15 residues. Written as DNA, the CDR3 is TGCGCCAGCAGCTCCCTAGCGGGGGGGCAGGAGACCCAGTACTTC. Translating it yields CASSSLAGGQETQYF. The full variable domain, with the rest looked up from reference TRBV5-1 and TRBJ2-5, is KAGVTQTPRYLIKTRGQQVTLSCSPISGHRSVSWYQQTPGQGLQFLFEYFSETQRNKGNFPGRFSGRQFSNSRSEMNVSTLELGDSALYLCASSSLAGGQETQYFGPGTRLLVL.

The chain links TRBV6-6 to TRBJ1-1; no firm D call. CDR3 length: 12 amino acids. Germline lookup yields CDR1 MNHNY and CDR2 SVGAGI (reference sequence). Trimming removed 11 bases from V and 1 base from J, with 11 bases in between. CDR3 sequence (DNA): TGTGCCGGCGCCACTGGGAACACTGAAGCTTTCTTT. Protein: CAGATGNTEAFF.

The chain recombines TRBV2 with TRBJ1-1; D is uncertain. CDR3 length: 15 amino acids. Germline V gene sequence: CDR1 SNHLY, CDR2 FYNNEI. V lost 3 bases, J lost 0 bases, and 11 bases lay in between. The CDR3 DNA is TGTGCCAGCAGTGATTATGTCGCGGTGAACACTGAAGCTTTCTTT. Translation: CASSDYVAVNTEAFF.

This clone was seen a few times. The CDR3 sequence is CASSLAWDWGYEQYF. The CDR3 DNA is TGCGCCAGCAGCTTGGCATGGGACTGGGGCTACGAGCAGTACTTC. The chain employs TRBV5-1 and TRBJ2-7, with D maybe TRBD2 (6 bases). The CDR3 sequence is 15 residues long. V was pared by 0 bases and J by 3 bases, with 13 bases between. CDR1 and CDR2 from the germline V gene are SGHRS and YFSETQ.